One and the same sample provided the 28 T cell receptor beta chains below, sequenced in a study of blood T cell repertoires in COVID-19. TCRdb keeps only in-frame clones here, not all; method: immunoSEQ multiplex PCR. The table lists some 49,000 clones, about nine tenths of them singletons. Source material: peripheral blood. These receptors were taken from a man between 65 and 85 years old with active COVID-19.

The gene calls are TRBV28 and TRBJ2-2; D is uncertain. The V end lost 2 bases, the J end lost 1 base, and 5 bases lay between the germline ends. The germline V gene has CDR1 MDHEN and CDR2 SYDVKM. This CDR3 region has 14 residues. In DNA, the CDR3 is TGTGCCAGCAGTTTAACGGGGAACACCGGGGAGCTGTTTTTT. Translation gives CASSLTGNTGELFF.

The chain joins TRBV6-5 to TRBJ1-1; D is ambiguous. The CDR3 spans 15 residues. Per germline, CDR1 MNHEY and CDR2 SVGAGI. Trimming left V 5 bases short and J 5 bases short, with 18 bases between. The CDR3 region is CASSPTRGGRTEAFF. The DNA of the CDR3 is TGTGCCAGCAGTCCCACGCGGGGAGGGCGGACTGAAGCTTTCTTT.

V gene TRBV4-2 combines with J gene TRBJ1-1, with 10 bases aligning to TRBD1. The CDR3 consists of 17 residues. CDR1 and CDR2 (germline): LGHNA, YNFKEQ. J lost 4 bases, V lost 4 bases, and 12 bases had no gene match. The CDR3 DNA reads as TGTGCCAGCAGCCCGCTAGGGACAGGGGCGGTTGGCACTGAAGCTTTCTTT. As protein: CASSPLGTGAVGTEAFF.

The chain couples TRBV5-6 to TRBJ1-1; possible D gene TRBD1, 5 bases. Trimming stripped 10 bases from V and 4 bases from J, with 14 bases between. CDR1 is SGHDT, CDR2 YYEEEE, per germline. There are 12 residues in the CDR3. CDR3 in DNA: TGTGCCGCGGGACGGGGGGGCACTGAAGCTTTCTTT. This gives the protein CAAGRGGTEAFF.

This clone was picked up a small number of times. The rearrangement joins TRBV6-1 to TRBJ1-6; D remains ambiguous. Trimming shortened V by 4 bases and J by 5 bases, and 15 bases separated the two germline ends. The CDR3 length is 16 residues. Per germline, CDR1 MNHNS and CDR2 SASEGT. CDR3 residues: CASSVSNFRHNSPLHF. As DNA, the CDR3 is TGTGCCAGCAGTGTATCTAATTTTCGTCATAATTCACCCCTCCACTTT.

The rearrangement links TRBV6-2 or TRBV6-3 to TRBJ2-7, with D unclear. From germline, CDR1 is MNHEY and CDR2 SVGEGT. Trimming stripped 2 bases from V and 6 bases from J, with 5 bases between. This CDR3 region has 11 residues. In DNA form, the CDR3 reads TGTGCCAGCAGTTACCCCCGCGAGCAGTACTTC. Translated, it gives CASSYPREQYF.

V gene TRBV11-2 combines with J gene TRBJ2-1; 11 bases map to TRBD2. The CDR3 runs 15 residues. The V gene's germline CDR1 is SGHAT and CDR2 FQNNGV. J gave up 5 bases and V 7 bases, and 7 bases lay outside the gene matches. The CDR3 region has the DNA TGTGCCAGCACCCAGACTAGCGGGACACACAATGAGCAGTTCTTC. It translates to CASTQTSGTHNEQFF.

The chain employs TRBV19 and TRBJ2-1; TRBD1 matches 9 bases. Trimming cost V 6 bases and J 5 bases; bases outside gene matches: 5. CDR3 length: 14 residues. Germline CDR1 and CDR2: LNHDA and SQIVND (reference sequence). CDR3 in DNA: TGTGCCAGTAGGGGGACAGGGTGGGACAATGAGCAGTTCTTC. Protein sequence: CASRGTGWDNEQFF.

The CDR3 loop is CATAQGLTEAFF. CDR3 DNA: TGTGCCACCGCTCAGGGACTCACTGAAGCTTTCTTT. The rearrangement links TRBV2 to TRBJ1-1, with D possibly matching TRBD1 (5 bases). The CDR3 loop spans 12 amino acids. V was trimmed by 10 bases and J by 4 bases, leaving 13 bases between them. Germline V gene data show CDR1 as SNHLY and CDR2 as FYNNEI.

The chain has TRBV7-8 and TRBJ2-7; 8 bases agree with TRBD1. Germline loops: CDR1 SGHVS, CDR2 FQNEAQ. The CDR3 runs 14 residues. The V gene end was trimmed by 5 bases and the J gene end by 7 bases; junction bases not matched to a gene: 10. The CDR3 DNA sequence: TGTGCCAGCAGCCCCGGGCAGGGGGCGGGGGAGCAGTACTTC. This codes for CASSPGQGAGEQYF.

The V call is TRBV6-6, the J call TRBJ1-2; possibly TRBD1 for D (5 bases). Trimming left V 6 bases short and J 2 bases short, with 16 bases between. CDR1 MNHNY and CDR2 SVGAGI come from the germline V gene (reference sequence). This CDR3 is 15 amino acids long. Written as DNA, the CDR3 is TGTGCCAGCAGGAACCTGGGGGAGGGGAACTATGGCTACACCTTC. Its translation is CASRNLGEGNYGYTF.

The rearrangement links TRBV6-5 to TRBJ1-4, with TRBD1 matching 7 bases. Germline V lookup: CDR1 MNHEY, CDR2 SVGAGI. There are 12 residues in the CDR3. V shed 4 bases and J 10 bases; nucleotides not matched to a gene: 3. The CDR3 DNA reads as TGTGCCAGCAGTTTTAGACAGGGAAAACTGTTTTTT. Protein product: CASSFRQGKLFF.

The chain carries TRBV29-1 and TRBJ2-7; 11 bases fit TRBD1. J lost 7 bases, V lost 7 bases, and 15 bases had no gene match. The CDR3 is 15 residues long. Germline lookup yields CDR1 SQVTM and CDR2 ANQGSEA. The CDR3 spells CSGDRGTVGEREQYF. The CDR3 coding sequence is TGCAGCGGGGACAGGGGGACAGTAGGGGAACGGGAGCAGTACTTC.

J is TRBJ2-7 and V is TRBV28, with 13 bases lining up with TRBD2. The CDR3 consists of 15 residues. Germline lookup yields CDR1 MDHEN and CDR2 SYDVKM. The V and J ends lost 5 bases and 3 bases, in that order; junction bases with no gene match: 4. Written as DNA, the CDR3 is TGTGCCAGCAGTCCCGGGACTAGCGGGGTCTACGAGCAGTACTTC. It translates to CASSPGTSGVYEQYF.

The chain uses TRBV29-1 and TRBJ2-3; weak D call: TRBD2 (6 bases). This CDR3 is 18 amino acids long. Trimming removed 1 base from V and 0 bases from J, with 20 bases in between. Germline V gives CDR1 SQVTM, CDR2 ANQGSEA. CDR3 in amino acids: CSVEGGNLRGPSTDTQYF. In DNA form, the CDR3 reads TGCAGCGTTGAAGGGGGGAATTTGCGGGGCCCGAGCACAGATACGCAGTATTTT.

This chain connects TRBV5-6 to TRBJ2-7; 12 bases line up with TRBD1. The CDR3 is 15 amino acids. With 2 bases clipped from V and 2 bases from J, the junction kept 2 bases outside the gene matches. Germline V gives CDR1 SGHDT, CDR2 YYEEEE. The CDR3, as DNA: TGTGCCAGCAGCTTTGGGACAGGGGGCCCCTACGAGCAGTACTTC. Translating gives CASSFGTGGPYEQYF.

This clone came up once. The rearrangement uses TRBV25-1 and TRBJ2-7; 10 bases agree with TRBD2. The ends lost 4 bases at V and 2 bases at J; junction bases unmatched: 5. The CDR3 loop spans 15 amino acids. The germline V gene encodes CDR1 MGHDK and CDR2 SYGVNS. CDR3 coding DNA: TGTGCCAGCAGTGTCGGACTAGCGGAAGCCTACGAGCAGTACTTC. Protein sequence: CASSVGLAEAYEQYF.

CDR3 protein: CASTASHSGASYNEQFF. The DNA of the CDR3 is TGTGCCAGTACAGCATCACATAGCGGGGCATCCTACAATGAGCAGTTCTTC. The chain links TRBV19 to TRBJ2-1; 8 nucleotides match TRBD2. Germline CDR1 is LNHDA and CDR2 is SQIVND (reference sequence). V dropped 7 bases and J dropped 1; count of bases not matched to a gene: 12. The CDR3 is 17 residues long.

The CDR3 DNA follows: TGTGCCAGCAGTTCCCCGAGAAGGGGGGGGGCCGATACGCAGTATTTT. This translates into CASSSPRRGGADTQYF. The gene calls are TRBV28 and TRBJ2-3, with D perhaps matching TRBD2 (7 bases). CDR1 and CDR2 from the germline V gene are MDHEN and SYDVKM. The CDR3 contains 16 residues. The ends were cut back, 4 bases at V and 6 bases at J, with 20 bases in the middle.

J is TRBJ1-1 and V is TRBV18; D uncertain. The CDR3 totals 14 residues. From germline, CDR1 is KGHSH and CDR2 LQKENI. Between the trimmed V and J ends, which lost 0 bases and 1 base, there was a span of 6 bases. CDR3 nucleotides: TGTGCCAGCTCACCACCAAGCCCGAACACTGAAGCTTTCTTT. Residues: CASSPPSPNTEAFF.

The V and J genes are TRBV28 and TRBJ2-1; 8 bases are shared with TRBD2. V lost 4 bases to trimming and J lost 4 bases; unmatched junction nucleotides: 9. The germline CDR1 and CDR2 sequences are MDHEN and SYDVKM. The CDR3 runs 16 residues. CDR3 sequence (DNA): TGTGCCAGCAGTTGGCGGAGCGGGAGAAGGTACAATGAGCAGTTCTTC. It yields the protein CASSWRSGRRYNEQFF. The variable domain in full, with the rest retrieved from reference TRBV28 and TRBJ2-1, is DVKVTQSSRYLVKRTGEKVFLECVQDMDHENMFWYRQDPGLGLRLIYFSYDVKMKEKGDIPEGYSVSREKKERFSLILESASTNQTSMYLCASSWRSGRRYNEQFFGPGTRLTVL.

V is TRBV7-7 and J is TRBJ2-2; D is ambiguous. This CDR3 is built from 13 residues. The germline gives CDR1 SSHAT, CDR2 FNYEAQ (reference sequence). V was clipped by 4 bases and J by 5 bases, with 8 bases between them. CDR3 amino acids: CASSSARTGELFF. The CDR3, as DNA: TGTGCCAGCAGCTCCGCGAGAACCGGGGAGCTGTTTTTT.

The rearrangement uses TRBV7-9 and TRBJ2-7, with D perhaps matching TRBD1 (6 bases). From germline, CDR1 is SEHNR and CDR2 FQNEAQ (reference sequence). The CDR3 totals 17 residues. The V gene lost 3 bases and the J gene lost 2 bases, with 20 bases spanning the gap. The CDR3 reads CASSFPHSGEGAYEQYF. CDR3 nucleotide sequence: TGTGCCAGCAGCTTTCCCCACAGCGGCGAGGGGGCCTACGAGCAGTACTTC.

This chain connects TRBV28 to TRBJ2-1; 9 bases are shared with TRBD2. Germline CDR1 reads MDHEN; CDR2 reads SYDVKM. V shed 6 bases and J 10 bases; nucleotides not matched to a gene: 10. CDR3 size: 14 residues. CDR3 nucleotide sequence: TGTGCCAGCAGAAACAGCGGGGGGCTCGCGGAGCAGTTCTTC. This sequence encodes CASRNSGGLAEQFF.

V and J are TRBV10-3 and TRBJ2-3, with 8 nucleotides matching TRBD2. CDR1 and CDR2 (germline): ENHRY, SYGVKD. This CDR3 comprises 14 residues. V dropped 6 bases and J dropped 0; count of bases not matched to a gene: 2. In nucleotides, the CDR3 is TGTGCCATCAGCGGGGGGGGAAGCACAGATACGCAGTATTTT. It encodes CAISGGGSTDTQYF.

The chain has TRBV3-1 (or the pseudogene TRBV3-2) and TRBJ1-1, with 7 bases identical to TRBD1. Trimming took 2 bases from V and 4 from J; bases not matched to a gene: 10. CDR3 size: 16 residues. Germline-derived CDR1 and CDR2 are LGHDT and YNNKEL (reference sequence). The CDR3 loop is CASSQRGRGRATEAFF. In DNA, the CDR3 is TGTGCCAGCAGCCAAAGGGGGCGGGGTCGGGCCACTGAAGCTTTCTTT.

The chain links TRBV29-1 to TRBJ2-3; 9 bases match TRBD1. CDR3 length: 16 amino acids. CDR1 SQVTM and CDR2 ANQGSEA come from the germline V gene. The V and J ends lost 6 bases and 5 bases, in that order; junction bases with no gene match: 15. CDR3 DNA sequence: TGCAGCGTGAGCCCCTCAGGACAGGGGATAGGAGATACGCAGTATTTT. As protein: CSVSPSGQGIGDTQYF.

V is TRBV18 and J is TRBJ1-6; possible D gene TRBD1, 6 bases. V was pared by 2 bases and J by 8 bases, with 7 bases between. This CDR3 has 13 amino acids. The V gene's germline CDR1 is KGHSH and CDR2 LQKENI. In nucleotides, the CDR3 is TGTGCCAGCTCACCAAACAGGGATTCACCCCTCCACTTT. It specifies CASSPNRDSPLHF.